These 5 T cell receptor beta chains came from one sample sequenced in a study of T cell repertoires in cytomegalovirus infection (dated by TCRdb to 2018 to 2020). The treatment or condition tag for this specimen amounts to: in vitro stimulation with specific CMV peptide epitopes to enrich CMV-specific T cells. For sequencing, an Illumina HiSeq 1500 was employed. Using fastp at Q25 and MiXCR, TCRdb reprocessed the public reads and kept productive beta chains. Here each entry gathers all rows of one CDR3 protein and keeps the most common genes and DNA. Recorded for this sample are roughly 700,000 distinct CDR3 sequences; roughly 36% of them occurred a single time. The top ten clones comprise roughly 18% of the sample. For these TCRs, the target antigens are not known. Sequencing used cultured PBMCs, obtained from culture after CMV antigen stimulation. Every receptor here comes from a human donor in good health (CMV status not recorded). Some clones in this sample may be carry-over from other donors' samples.

The chain couples TRBV6-5 to TRBJ2-5; 7 bases line up with TRBD1. The CDR3 is made up of 14 amino acids. Germline-derived CDR1 and CDR2 are MNHEY and SVGAGI. Germline trimming cut 4 bases from V and 4 bases from J; bases unmatched to any gene: 6. CDR3: CASSSPRQGETQYF. The CDR3 bases are TGTGCCAGCAGTTCCCCCAGACAGGGAGAGACCCAGTACTTC.

The V call is TRBV4-1, the J call TRBJ1-1; D is unclear. This CDR3 has 13 residues. Germline values: CDR1 MGHRA, CDR2 YSYEKL. Trimming stripped 0 bases from V and 3 bases from J, with 5 bases between. This chain's CDR3 is CASSQESHTEAFF. CDR3 DNA sequence: TGCGCCAGCAGCCAAGAATCTCACACTGAAGCTTTCTTT.

This sequence joins TRBV18 and TRBJ1-1; TRBD1 agrees at 11 bases. Unmatched junction bases numbered 13, after V lost 6 bases and J lost 4 bases. This CDR3 region has 17 residues. Looked up from germline, CDR1 is KGHSH and CDR2 is LQKENI. In nucleotides, the CDR3 is TGTGCCAGCTCCCTCGGGGGGACAGGGGGTTTGAGCACTGAAGCTTTCTTT. It specifies CASSLGGTGGLSTEAFF.

The chain has TRBV4-3 and TRBJ1-4; D remains unclear. The V gene lost 5 bases and the J gene lost 8 bases, with 15 bases spanning the gap. The CDR3 extends over 14 amino acids. Germline-derived CDR1 and CDR2 are LGHNA and YSLEER. The CDR3 DNA sequence: TGCGCCAGCAGCGATAGGAGATCTGAGGAAAAACTGTTTTTT. This sequence encodes CASSDRRSEEKLFF.

The J gene is TRBJ2-4, the V gene TRBV20-1; 9 nucleotides line up with TRBD1. With V trimmed by 5 bases and J by 0 bases, 5 bases remained unmatched. Germline values: CDR1 DFQATT, CDR2 SNEGSKA (reference sequence). The CDR3 sequence is 15 residues long. The CDR3 loop reads CSAGDREIAKNIQYF. In DNA form, the CDR3 reads TGCAGTGCTGGGGACAGGGAGATAGCCAAAAACATTCAGTACTTC.